This is a list of T cell receptor beta chains from one sample in a study of blood T cell repertoires in COVID-19. Some clones are missing from TCRdb's copy, which holds only in-frame ones; the method was immunoSEQ multiplex PCR. The sample includes about 67,000 clones, about 86% of them seen just once. The sample taken for sequencing was peripheral blood. These receptors all come from a man aged 50 to 60 with active COVID-19. Both conserved end residues are part of each CDR3. The order of the fields is J gene, V gene, CDR3 length, D gene, clone size, CDR3 DNA, CDR3 protein. A D gene is named only where the DNA matches it firmly. Clone sizes are given selectively: once, few, many, or a class where the clone is expanded.

J gene: TRBJ2-1; V gene: TRBV27; CDR3 length: 18; D gene: TRBD1; clone size: -; CDR3 DNA: TGTGCCAGCAGTTTATCGAGGGGCAGACAGGGGACGAGGAATGAGCAGTTCTTC; CDR3 protein: CASSLSRGRQGTRNEQFF
J gene: TRBJ2-7; V gene: TRBV5-1; CDR3 length: 14; D gene: TRBD2; clone size: -; CDR3 DNA: TGCGCCAGCAGCCTCGTAGCGGGTGGAGGAGAGCAGTACTTC; CDR3 protein: CASSLVAGGGEQYF
J gene: TRBJ2-1; V gene: TRBV4-3; CDR3 length: 14; D gene: TRBD2; clone size: -; CDR3 DNA: TGCGCCAGCAGCCAAGATCGGCGGGGGGGTGAGCAGTTCTTC; CDR3 protein: CASSQDRRGGEQFF
J gene: TRBJ1-5; V gene: TRBV6-2/TRBV6-3; CDR3 length: 20; D gene: -; clone size: medium-sized; CDR3 DNA: TGTGCCAGCAGTTACGTCTCGAATGGGGGTGAGGAGGGATATACTCAGCCCCAGCATTTT; CDR3 protein: CASSYVSNGGEEGYTQPQHF
J gene: TRBJ2-1; V gene: TRBV5-1; CDR3 length: 12; D gene: -; clone size: -; CDR3 DNA: TGCGCCAGCAGCTTGGAGGGGGGGCAGCAGTTCTTC; CDR3 protein: CASSLEGGQQFF
J gene: TRBJ2-7; V gene: TRBV4-1; CDR3 length: 17; D gene: TRBD1; clone size: -; CDR3 DNA: TGCGCCAGCAGCCTGGTTGGCGGACAGGGGCAACCGTACGAGCAGTACTTC; CDR3 protein: CASSLVGGQGQPYEQYF
J gene: TRBJ2-5; V gene: TRBV7-2; CDR3 length: 13; D gene: TRBD1; clone size: -; CDR3 DNA: TGTGCCAGCAGCAGGGGACAGCAGGAGACCCAGTACTTC; CDR3 protein: CASSRGQQETQYF
J gene: TRBJ2-7; V gene: TRBV3-1/TRBV3-2; CDR3 length: 16; D gene: -; clone size: -; CDR3 DNA: TGTGCCAGCAGCCTTCTCTCCGGGACACCCGACTACGAGCAGTACTTC; CDR3 protein: CASSLLSGTPDYEQYF
J gene: TRBJ1-1; V gene: TRBV5-4; CDR3 length: 13; D gene: -; clone size: once; CDR3 DNA: TGTGCCAGCAGCTTGGGGGGCCGCACTGAAGCTTTCTTT; CDR3 protein: CASSLGGRTEAFF
J gene: TRBJ2-7; V gene: TRBV6-5; CDR3 length: 14; D gene: -; clone size: -; CDR3 DNA: TGTGCCAGCCGGGACACCAGGGATACCTACGAGCAGTACTTC; CDR3 protein: CASRDTRDTYEQYF
J gene: TRBJ2-5; V gene: TRBV11-2; CDR3 length: 13; D gene: -; clone size: -; CDR3 DNA: TGTGCCAGCGGCCCTCGGGTCTTCGAGTCCCAGTACTTC; CDR3 protein: CASGPRVFESQYF
J gene: TRBJ2-7; V gene: TRBV4-3; CDR3 length: 15; D gene: -; clone size: once; CDR3 DNA: TGCGCCAGCAGCCAGTCACACACAGGGACATACGAGCAGTACTTC; CDR3 protein: CASSQSHTGTYEQYF
J gene: TRBJ2-3; V gene: TRBV5-4; CDR3 length: 17; D gene: -; clone size: once; CDR3 DNA: TGTGCCAGCAGCTTGGTATCGAGGGAAAGGGGCACAGATACGCAGTATTTT; CDR3 protein: CASSLVSRERGTDTQYF
J gene: TRBJ2-5; V gene: TRBV7-9; CDR3 length: 13; D gene: TRBD1; clone size: once; CDR3 DNA: TGTGCCAGCAACTTTCAGGGACAGGAGACCCAGTACTTC; CDR3 protein: CASNFQGQETQYF
J gene: TRBJ1-2; V gene: TRBV7-6; CDR3 length: 16; D gene: TRBD1; clone size: -; CDR3 DNA: TGTGCCAGCAGCCCACGGACAGGGGGCATCCTGAATGGCTACACCTTC; CDR3 protein: CASSPRTGGILNGYTF
J gene: TRBJ2-1; V gene: TRBV7-2; CDR3 length: 15; D gene: TRBD2; clone size: -; CDR3 DNA: TGTGCCAGCAGCTCGACTAGCGGGGGCCCGAATGAGCAGTTCTTC; CDR3 protein: CASSSTSGGPNEQFF
J gene: TRBJ1-1; V gene: TRBV6-2/TRBV6-3; CDR3 length: 16; D gene: -; clone size: -; CDR3 DNA: TGTGCCAGCAGTTACTCGTCGTCCGCGGGGTCCGCTGAAGCTTTCTTT; CDR3 protein: CASSYSSSAGSAEAFF
J gene: TRBJ2-5; V gene: TRBV6-5; CDR3 length: 13; D gene: -; clone size: few; CDR3 DNA: TGTGCCAGCAGTTACTCGCAGGGGCAGACCCAGTACTTC; CDR3 protein: CASSYSQGQTQYF
J gene: TRBJ2-7; V gene: TRBV5-1; CDR3 length: 14; D gene: TRBD1; clone size: -; CDR3 DNA: TGCGCCAGCAGCCTACGACAGGGGGCAGGCGAGCAGTACTTC; CDR3 protein: CASSLRQGAGEQYF
J gene: TRBJ2-3; V gene: TRBV2; CDR3 length: 14; D gene: -; clone size: few; CDR3 DNA: TGTGCCAGCAGACCCGACATCGTCACAGATACGCAGTATTTT; CDR3 protein: CASRPDIVTDTQYF
J gene: TRBJ2-7; V gene: TRBV7-2; CDR3 length: 15; D gene: TRBD2; clone size: -; CDR3 DNA: TGTGCCAGCAGCTTAGCGTCAACTAGCGGCCACGAGCAGTACTTC; CDR3 protein: CASSLASTSGHEQYF
J gene: TRBJ1-1; V gene: TRBV9; CDR3 length: 16; D gene: TRBD1; clone size: -; CDR3 DNA: TGTGCCAGCAGCCCCCGACAGGGCCGGATGAACACTGAAGCTTTCTTT; CDR3 protein: CASSPRQGRMNTEAFF
J gene: TRBJ2-7; V gene: TRBV19; CDR3 length: 14; D gene: TRBD2; clone size: -; CDR3 DNA: TGTGCCAGTAGTATCGGACTAGCGGGCCCCGAGCAGTACTTC; CDR3 protein: CASSIGLAGPEQYF
J gene: TRBJ1-1; V gene: TRBV7-8; CDR3 length: 17; D gene: TRBD1; clone size: -; CDR3 DNA: TGTGCCAGCAGCTCGCCCCAGGGTAAGGGGGCGAACACTGAAGCTTTCTTT; CDR3 protein: CASSSPQGKGANTEAFF
J gene: TRBJ1-2; V gene: TRBV11-3; CDR3 length: 15; D gene: -; clone size: medium-sized; CDR3 DNA: TGTGCCAGCAGCGTAGACAGTTCAGCTAACTATGGCTACACCTTC; CDR3 protein: CASSVDSSANYGYTF